The rows below give T cell receptor beta chains drawn from one sample of a study of cytomegalovirus exposure and HLA in healthy donors. Generated by immunoSEQ multiplex PCR, the TCRdb table keeps only in-frame clones and is missing some. The sample lists 100,000 to 150,000 clones; about 61% were seen once. Sequencing was carried out using PBMCs. These receptors were collected from a woman between 40 and 55 years old in good health and CMV-seronegative. CDR3s include the opening cysteine and the closing phenylalanine or tryptophan. A D gene is named only where the DNA matches it firmly. The size field is filled for only some rows; it gives once, few, many or a size class.

clone_size j_call d_call v_call cdr3_nt cdr3_aa
. TRBJ2-7 . TRBV27 TGTGCCAGCAGTGACAGCTCCTACGAGCAGTACTTC CASSDSSYEQYF
few TRBJ1-1 TRBD1 TRBV19 TGTGCCAGTAGCCCCACAGGGGCGTCCACTGAAGCTTTCTTT CASSPTGASTEAFF
. TRBJ2-5 TRBD1 TRBV5-6 TGTGCCAGCAGCAGCGGACAGGGGGCCGGTGAGACCCAGTACTTC CASSSGQGAGETQYF
. TRBJ1-2 . TRBV7-3 TGTGCCAGCAGCTTAGATGGGGGCCACTCCTATGGCTACACCTTC CASSLDGGHSYGYTF
. TRBJ2-5 TRBD1 TRBV4-1 TGCGCCAGCAGCCCAGGACAGGCCTCGCAAGAGACCCAGTACTTC CASSPGQASQETQYF
. TRBJ2-5 TRBD1 TRBV15 TGTGCCACCAGCAGGGCCGGGACAGGGAATCAAGAGACCCAGTACTTC CATSRAGTGNQETQYF
few TRBJ2-2 . TRBV7-3 TGTGCCAGCAGCTTAGAGGTCGGGGAGCTGTTTTTT CASSLEVGELFF
. TRBJ1-2 . TRBV18 TGTGCCAGCTCAACGGACACGGGAGCTAACTATGGCTACACCTTC CASSTDTGANYGYTF
once TRBJ2-7 . TRBV18 TGTGCCAGCTCACCCTCACAGTACGAGCAGTACTTC CASSPSQYEQYF
. TRBJ1-4 . TRBV27 TGTGCCAGCAGTTCCCCGTCAAGAACCAGTGAAAAACTGTTTTTT CASSSPSRTSEKLFF
. TRBJ2-3 TRBD2 TRBV18 TGTGCCAGCTCACCACAGGCGGGGGGGAGCACAGATACGCAGTATTTT CASSPQAGGSTDTQYF
few TRBJ2-1 TRBD2 TRBV7-2 TGTGCCAGCAGCTCCCGGGGGGGTGGGAATGAGCAGTTCTTC CASSSRGGGNEQFF
. TRBJ2-1 . TRBV7-9 TGTGCCAGCAGCTTATCTATCAATGAGCAGTTCTTC CASSLSINEQFF
. TRBJ2-1 . TRBV5-1 TGCGCCAGCAGCTTGCTCCCGGGTCTGAGCTCCTACAATGAGCAGTTCTTC CASSLLPGLSSYNEQFF
few TRBJ1-1 TRBD1 TRBV2 TGTGCCAGCAGCGGATTTACAGGGGGCACTGAAGCTTTCTTT CASSGFTGGTEAFF
. TRBJ1-2 . TRBV11-1 TGTGCCAGCAGCCCGGGGGTTGGGCGAGCCTATGGCTACACCTTC CASSPGVGRAYGYTF
. TRBJ2-7 . TRBV2 TGTGCCAGCAGTGAAGGAAGACAGTCCCTCTACGAGCAGTACTTC CASSEGRQSLYEQYF
. TRBJ1-4 . TRBV19 TGTGCCAGTAGTCCTCCTCGGGACCTCGGGGGAGGTGAAAAACTGTTTTTT CASSPPRDLGGGEKLFF
. TRBJ1-5 . TRBV29-1 TGCAGCGTTGAAGATCCGGCGGGACAGCCCCAGCATTTT CSVEDPAGQPQHF
. TRBJ1-6 . TRBV7-9 TGTGCCAGCAGCGGACGAGGGGGTGTTACACCCCTCCACTTT CASSGRGGVTPLHF
. TRBJ2-7 . TRBV5-6 TGTGCCAGCAGCTTTAAGGGAGAGGGCTACGAGCAGTACTTC CASSFKGEGYEQYF
. TRBJ1-6 . TRBV19 TGTGCCAGTGGACCCCCCGAGGGGAAGGGGGATTCACCCCTCCACTTT CASGPPEGKGDSPLHF
. TRBJ2-5 . TRBV7-3 TGTGCCAGCAGCGTCTCTCCCCAAGAGACCCAGTACTTC CASSVSPQETQYF
. TRBJ2-1 . TRBV6-1 TGTGCCAGCGGGCAGAGGACGGGGGATTACAATGAGCAGTTCTTC CASGQRTGDYNEQFF
. TRBJ1-5 . TRBV6-1 TGTGCCAGCAGGGGGGACACCTATTATCAGCCCCAGCATTTT CASRGDTYYQPQHF
. TRBJ1-1 . TRBV15 TGTGCCACCAGCGTGGGAGCGGTCGAATCTGAAGCTTTCTTT CATSVGAVESEAFF
. TRBJ2-1 TRBD1 TRBV10-3 TGTGCCATCAGTACAGCCGGGACAGGGTTTAGTGAGCAGTTCTTC CAISTAGTGFSEQFF
few TRBJ1-2 . TRBV19 TGTGCCAGTAGTACGGCCTCAAGCAGGGCCCCCTATGGCTACACCTTC CASSTASSRAPYGYTF
. TRBJ1-5 TRBD1 TRBV7-9 TGTGCCAGCAGCTCAGGACAGGGGGCGAGTCAGCCCCAGCATTTT CASSSGQGASQPQHF
. TRBJ1-5 TRBD1 TRBV5-6 TGTGCCAGCAGCTCGGGACAGACTAGCAATCAGCCCCAGCATTTT CASSSGQTSNQPQHF
. TRBJ2-7 TRBD1 TRBV5-1 TGCGCCAGCAGCTGGACAGGAACCTACGAGCAGTACTTC CASSWTGTYEQYF
. TRBJ2-7 TRBD1 TRBV12-5 TGTGCTAGTGCTCCAGGACAGGGGTTCGACGAGCAGTACTTC CASAPGQGFDEQYF
once TRBJ2-1 TRBD2 TRBV19 TGTGCCAGTAGTCCCTCTAGCGGGGGGGCCTTCCATGAGCAGTTCTTC CASSPSSGGAFHEQFF
. TRBJ1-2 . TRBV5-4 TGTGCCAGCAGCGCCTCAAGGGAGGAGAGGTTAAACTATGGCTACACCTTC CASSASREERLNYGYTF
few TRBJ2-2 . TRBV19 TGTGCCAGCCATTTGAATGGGGCGGTGAACACCGGGGAGCTGTTTTTT CASHLNGAVNTGELFF
. TRBJ2-7 . TRBV28 TGTGCCAGCAGAGGGACTCTACGCTCCTACGAGCAGTACTTC CASRGTLRSYEQYF
. TRBJ1-1 TRBD1 TRBV4-3 TGCGCCAGCAGCCAAGAGGTTGTCGGACAGGGGAGGGACACTGAAGCTTTCTTT CASSQEVVGQGRDTEAFF
. TRBJ2-7 TRBD1 TRBV4-1 TGCGCCAGCAGCCAATCGAGACAGGGCCCGGGCCAAGAGGAGCAGTACTTC CASSQSRQGPGQEEQYF
. TRBJ1-5 . TRBV11-2 TGTGCCAGCAGCATCGCGGGGGGCAATCAGCCCCAGCATTTT CASSIAGGNQPQHF
. TRBJ2-7 TRBD1 TRBV29-1 TGCAGCGTTCTCCGGGACAGCTACGAGCAGTACTTC CSVLRDSYEQYF
. TRBJ1-1 TRBD1 TRBV30 TGTGCCTGGCAAAGTTCTTTGGCGTGGAGCGGGACAGGCATGAACACTGAAGCTTTCTTT CAWQSSLAWSGTGMNTEAFF
. TRBJ1-5 TRBD1 TRBV30 TGTGCCTGGGGTGAAGGGACAGGGGGCCTTGGACCCCAGCATTTT CAWGEGTGGLGPQHF